Listed below are T cell receptor beta chains from one sample, sequenced in a study of blood T cell repertoires in COVID-19. The data were produced by immunoSEQ multiplex PCR, yet TCRdb's version contains in-frame clones alone and is incomplete. The sample contains some 130,000 clones, approximately 87% of which appear only once. The sample comprised peripheral blood. These receptors all come from a woman in her sixties with acute or convalescent COVID-19. The CDR3 runs from the conserved cysteine through the conserved F or W. A D gene is named only where the DNA matches it firmly.

CDR3aa,d_gene,v_gene,j_gene
CASSVSTGLAGYNEQFF,TRBD2,TRBV9,TRBJ2-1
CASSLGRLPEQFF,-,TRBV12-3/TRBV12-4,TRBJ2-1
CASSSYRGEGYTF,TRBD1,TRBV7-6,TRBJ1-2
CASSRYLAGVWETQYF,TRBD2,TRBV5-6,TRBJ2-5
CASSPQAELLNF,-,TRBV18,TRBJ1-4
CACSTDSYEQYF,-,TRBV6-6,TRBJ2-7
CASRDQGASNYGYTF,TRBD1,TRBV3-1/TRBV3-2,TRBJ1-2
CASGHRENTGELFF,-,TRBV5-1,TRBJ2-2
CASSSTDRILGEKLFF,-,TRBV18,TRBJ1-4
CASSRFFGRGSYNEQFF,TRBD2,TRBV3-1/TRBV3-2,TRBJ2-1
CASRTLKGIHEQFF,-,TRBV4-1,TRBJ2-1
CASSLLGLNTEAFF,-,TRBV5-1,TRBJ1-1
CASSSQIYGYTF,-,TRBV7-2,TRBJ1-2
CAISPAALLAGGGGVKETQYF,TRBD2,TRBV10-3,TRBJ2-5
CASSLGVGGRAHEQFF,TRBD2,TRBV5-1,TRBJ2-1
CATSDFTGIRQFF,-,TRBV24-1,TRBJ2-1
CASSDSDNSPLHF,-,TRBV5-1,TRBJ1-6